The T cell receptor beta chain described here comes from a study of cytomegalovirus exposure and HLA in healthy donors. CDR1 and CDR2 (germline): MGHRA, YSYEKL. The CDR3 is 14 residues long. With V trimmed by 1 base and J by 2 bases, 2 bases remained unmatched. Concerning this clone: This specimen includes other DNA sequences encoding the same CDR3.

The primer mix had 60 Vbeta and 13 Jbeta primers. Repertoires were generated with immunoSEQ multiplex PCR, while TCRdb's copy carries only in-frame clones and drops some. The sample carries approximately 99,000 clones, roughly two thirds recorded once. Material for sequencing was PBMCs. This chain connects TRBV4-1 to TRBJ2-7, with 7 bases lining up with TRBD2. This TCR was sampled from a man in his forties or fifties in good health and CMV-seronegative. CDR3 loop: CASSQVGGAYEQYF. CDR3 coding DNA: TGCGCCAGCAGCCAAGTGGGGGGGGCCTACGAGCAGTACTTC.